This is a list of T cell receptor beta chains from one sample in a study of T cells in tuberculosis. Libraries were prepared by immunoSEQ multiplex PCR; TCRdb keeps only in-frame clonotypes and omits some of them. This sample yields about 34,000 clones, of which approximately 93% are seen a single time; approximately 10% belongs to the top ten. Sequences were derived from PBMCs, sampled at tuberculosis diagnosis. These receptors were collected from an adult with tuberculosis. Both conserved end residues are part of each CDR3. A D gene is named only where the DNA matches it firmly. Size is omitted from some rows. Given values are once, few, many or a class for expanded clones.

D gene	V gene	clone size	J gene	CDR3 DNA	CDR3 protein
TRBD1	TRBV4-1	.	TRBJ1-5	TGCGCCAGCAGCCTCACGAAAGGACAGGGAAATCAGCCCCAGCATTTT	CASSLTKGQGNQPQHF
TRBD2	TRBV27	.	TRBJ2-2	TGTGCCAGCAGTTTCAGCGCCGGGACTAGCGGGAGCGGCGGGGAGCTGTTTTTT	CASSFSAGTSGSGGELFF
TRBD1	TRBV10-2	.	TRBJ1-5	TGCGCCAGCAGTAGGACAGGGGATCAGCCCCAGCATTTT	CASSRTGDQPQHF
TRBD2	TRBV7-2	.	TRBJ2-7	TGTGCCATGACTAGCGGTGCCTCCTACGAGCAGTACTTC	CAMTSGASYEQYF
.	TRBV2	.	TRBJ2-2	TGTGCCAGCACCGAGAGCGGGAACACCGGGGAGCTGTTTTTT	CASTESGNTGELFF
TRBD2	TRBV18	.	TRBJ2-3	TGTGCCAGCTCACCTGTTAGCGGGAGCACAGATACGCAGTATTTT	CASSPVSGSTDTQYF
.	TRBV28	.	TRBJ2-7	.	CASSTSGLSYEQYF
.	TRBV19	.	TRBJ1-2	TGTGCCAGTACCTCGGGGGGCAGTGGCTACACCTTC	CASTSGGSGYTF
.	TRBV21-1	.	TRBJ2-2	TGTGCCAGCAGCAAAGAGGACGGGACTAGGGACACCGGGGAGCTGTTTTTT	CASSKEDGTRDTGELFF
.	TRBV7-2	.	TRBJ1-1	TGTGCCAGCAGCTTAGAAACGTTGGGAGGAGCTTTCTTT	CASSLETLGGAFF
.	TRBV6-6	.	TRBJ1-1	TGTGCCAGTCAGAACACTGAAGCTTTCTTT	CASQNTEAFF
.	TRBV19	.	TRBJ1-1	TGTGCCAGTAGTATGTCCCAGATGAACACTGAAGCTTTCTTT	CASSMSQMNTEAFF
.	TRBV5-1	.	TRBJ2-5	TGCGCCAGCAGCGGTGCAGGGCCCTTAGAGACCCAGTACTTC	CASSGAGPLETQYF
.	TRBV9	.	TRBJ2-7	TGTGCCAGCAGCGTAGGGAGGGGGGACAGCTCCTACGAGCAGTACTTC	CASSVGRGDSSYEQYF
.	TRBV23-1	.	TRBJ1-2	TGCGCCAGCAGTCAATTGGGGCAGAGTAACTATGGCTACACCTTC	CASSQLGQSNYGYTF
.	TRBV28	.	TRBJ2-7	TGTGCCAGCAGTCGACAGGATCCCTACGAGCAGTACTTC	CASSRQDPYEQYF
TRBD1	TRBV5-1	once	TRBJ2-5	TGCGCCAGCAGGGGACAGAGCCAAGAGACCCAGTACTTC	CASRGQSQETQYF
TRBD1	TRBV4-1	.	TRBJ1-2	TGCGCCAGCAGCCACCGGGACAGGGGGGACTATGGCTACACCTTC	CASSHRDRGDYGYTF
.	TRBV21-1	.	TRBJ1-1	TGTGCCAGCAGCAATGGGCAGGAAGCTTTCTTT	CASSNGQEAFF
TRBD2	TRBV5-1	.	TRBJ2-7	TGCGCCAGCAGCTTGGCCGCTAGCGGGAGTGGGCTCTACGAGCAGTACTTC	CASSLAASGSGLYEQYF
.	TRBV7-2	.	TRBJ1-2	TGTGCCAGCAGCTTTGGCGGGAACTATGGCTACACCTTC	CASSFGGNYGYTF
.	TRBV28	.	TRBJ2-7	TGTGCCAGCAGTCCCCGGACAGCCGTGAACTACGAGCAGTACTTC	CASSPRTAVNYEQYF
.	TRBV27	.	TRBJ1-5	TGTGCCAGCAGTTTATTTGGAGATCAGCCCCAGCATTTT	CASSLFGDQPQHF
.	TRBV19	.	TRBJ2-4	TGTGCCAGTAGTATAGCCCCAGGGATAAACATTCAGTACTTC	CASSIAPGINIQYF
TRBD1	TRBV27	.	TRBJ1-1	TGTGCCGTTAGACAGGGGGCGAACACTGAAGCTTTCTTT	CAVRQGANTEAFF
TRBD2	TRBV30	.	TRBJ2-3	TGTGCCGGAATCGGGGGGGGCACAGATACGCAGTATTTT	CAGIGGGTDTQYF
.	TRBV5-8	.	TRBJ1-1	TGTGCCAGCAGCTTGGATAGCCTTCTGAACACTGAAGCTTTCTTT	CASSLDSLLNTEAFF
TRBD2	TRBV7-9	.	TRBJ2-3	TGTGCCAGCAGCCCGGGACTAGGATCAGATACGCAGTATTTT	CASSPGLGSDTQYF
TRBD1	TRBV11-2	.	TRBJ2-7	TGTGCCAGCAGCACACTCCTGACAGGGGGCAGGTACGAGCAGTACTTC	CASSTLLTGGRYEQYF
.	TRBV4-1	.	TRBJ1-1	TGCGCCAGCAGCCAAGTCCGGGGGATTAACACTGAAGCTTTCTTT	CASSQVRGINTEAFF
.	TRBV4-2	once	TRBJ2-5	TGTGCCAGCAGCCAAAAATCTGGGAGGGGGGGAACGGCCCAAGAGACCCAGTACTTC	CASSQKSGRGGTAQETQYF
TRBD2	TRBV29-1	.	TRBJ2-1	TGCAGCGTTAATTCGGGGGGGGCTAACAATGAGCAGTTCTTC	CSVNSGGANNEQFF
.	TRBV29-1	.	TRBJ2-3	TGCAGCGTTGGCGTTAGAGGGCTCTCAGATACGCAGTATTTT	CSVGVRGLSDTQYF
.	TRBV29-1	.	TRBJ2-4	TGCAGCGTAGGACAGTTTATGGACAAAAACATTCAGTACTTC	CSVGQFMDKNIQYF
TRBD1	TRBV29-1	.	TRBJ1-2	TGCAGCGTCGGGACAGGGGACACTAACTATGGCTACACCTTC	CSVGTGDTNYGYTF
TRBD1	TRBV27	.	TRBJ1-2	TGTGCCAGCACCCCTCGCCAGGGGGAGGGCTACACCTTC	CASTPRQGEGYTF
TRBD2	TRBV11-2	once	TRBJ2-7	TGTGCCAGCAGCCCCATACTAGCGGGGGGCTCCTACGAGCAGTACTTC	CASSPILAGGSYEQYF
TRBD1	TRBV5-1	.	TRBJ1-1	TGCGCCAGCAGTTCCGGGACAGGGGACACTGAAGCTTTCTTT	CASSSGTGDTEAFF
TRBD1	TRBV27	.	TRBJ2-7	TGTGCCAGCAGTTTAGACAGGGGGGGGTCCTACGAGCAGTACTTC	CASSLDRGGSYEQYF
TRBD2	TRBV2	.	TRBJ2-3	TGTGCCAGCAGTGAGGATAGCGGGGGGGACACAGATACGCAGTATTTT	CASSEDSGGDTDTQYF
.	TRBV19	.	TRBJ1-1	TGTGCCAGTATGAAAGGAGGCCCCACTGAAGCTTTCTTT	CASMKGGPTEAFF
TRBD2	TRBV7-3	.	TRBJ2-3	TGTGCCAGCAGCTTAACTAGCGGGACCACAGATACGCAGTATTTT	CASSLTSGTTDTQYF
.	TRBV4-1	.	TRBJ2-7	TGCGCCAGCAGCCAAGAAGCAAGGGGGAGCGTCTACGAGCAGTACTTC	CASSQEARGSVYEQYF
TRBD2	TRBV5-1	.	TRBJ2-3	TGCGCCAGCAGCTTAAGACCTGGACTAGCGGGCACAGATACGCAGTATTTT	CASSLRPGLAGTDTQYF
.	TRBV12-5	.	TRBJ1-5	TGTGCTAGTGGAGTTGCGCCGGGGATTGGAAGCAATCAGCCCCAGCATTTT	CASGVAPGIGSNQPQHF
.	TRBV4-2	.	TRBJ2-2	TGTGCCAGCAGCCTCGGGGATTCAAACACCGGGGAGCTGTTTTTT	CASSLGDSNTGELFF
.	TRBV11-3	.	TRBJ2-1	TGTGCCAGCAGCCTTAGCGGCGGCTCCTACAATGAGCAGTTCTTC	CASSLSGGSYNEQFF
TRBD2	TRBV15	.	TRBJ2-1	TGTGCCACCAGCAGAGTGATCGGCGGGGGGTCTCGCAATGAGCAGTTCTTC	CATSRVIGGGSRNEQFF
TRBD1	TRBV7-6	few	TRBJ2-2	TGTGCCAGCAGCTTAGAGGGGACAGGCTTCACCGGGGAGCTGTTTTTT	CASSLEGTGFTGELFF
TRBD2	TRBV5-1	.	TRBJ2-1	TGCGCCAGCAGCTCACTAGCGGGGGCCAATGAGCAGTTCTTC	CASSSLAGANEQFF
TRBD2	TRBV11-2	.	TRBJ2-3	TGTGCCAGCAGCTTCGGCTACTCTAGCGGGAGGACAGATACGCAGTATTTT	CASSFGYSSGRTDTQYF
TRBD1	TRBV18	.	TRBJ1-5	TGTGCCAGCTCACCACAGCAACTAGGGACAGGGGGCAATCAGCCCCAGCATTTT	CASSPQQLGTGGNQPQHF